The 3 T cell receptor beta chains in this list originate from one sample, sequenced in a study of shared clonotypes between healthy human individuals. Produced via immunoSEQ multiplex PCR; TCRdb's table is partial and in-frame only. The table has more than 1.2 million clones, 98% seen once. Sequencing input: naive CD4+ T cells sorted from blood. This sample's subset: CD45RA+ positively selected. These receptors were taken from a man aged 25 to 40 in good health.

The chain combines TRBV10-3 with TRBJ1-1; 9 bases map to TRBD1. The J segment lost 5 bases and the V segment lost 6 bases, leaving 7 bases of the junction unmatched. Germline loops: CDR1 ENHRY, CDR2 SYGVKD. This CDR3 region has 14 residues. Written as DNA, the CDR3 is TGTGCCATCAGCCTGGACAGGGGAGGGACTGAAGCTTTCTTT. This codes for CAISLDRGGTEAFF.

This clone was found once. This chain joins TRBV5-1 and TRBJ2-4, with TRBD1 matching over 9 bases. CDR1 and CDR2 from the germline V gene are SGHRS and YFSETQ. V was clipped by 3 bases and J by 9 bases; unmatched bases: 10. The CDR3 length is 15 residues. In DNA, the CDR3 is TGCGCCAGCAGCTGGGGTGGACAGGGGTTAAGCATTCAGTACTTC. Translated: CASSWGGQGLSIQYF.

CDR3 nucleotide sequence: TGTGCCAGCAGCTTCGGACTAGCAGACCTCTCCTACAATGAGCAGTTCTTC. This translates into CASSFGLADLSYNEQFF. The chain uses TRBV5-4 and TRBJ2-1; 8 nucleotides align to TRBD2. Trimming took 2 bases from V and 0 from J; bases not matched to a gene: 7. The germline CDR1 and CDR2 sequences are SGHNT and YYREEE (reference sequence). The CDR3 spans 17 residues.